Here is one T cell receptor (beta chain) with its context. Its target is unknown. Germline values: CDR1 MNHNY, CDR2 SVGAGI (reference sequence). The length of the CDR3 is 13 residues. V was cut by 6 bases and J by 7 bases, with 12 bases left in between. The data derive from a study of shared clonotypes between healthy human individuals. On the study more broadly: Each donor's CD4 naive and CD4 memory cells filled three plates apiece, CD8 naive two, and CD8 memory one. The study's findings and limits: Having only a few donors restricted how much genetic and exposure-history diversity was captured. Generation of non-shared clonotypes was less probable than generation of clonotypes shared by all four donors.

Per sorted-subset replicate PCR, input was roughly 220 ng DNA, representing tens of thousands of T cell genomes. The method was immunoSEQ multiplex PCR; TCRdb's version includes in-frame clones alone and lacks a portion of them. Here the sample spans some 1,100,000 clones, 75% to 85% being singletons. The rearrangement links TRBV6-6 to TRBJ2-2; D not resolved. The source of this sequence is a man younger than 35 in good health. Some clones in this sample may be carry-over from other donors' samples. Sequenced input: memory CD4+ T cells from PBMCs. The subset: CD45RA-negative fraction. The CDR3 nucleotides read TGTGCCAGCAGAATGGAATCCTACGGGGAGCTGTTTTTT. Encoded protein: CASRMESYGELFF.